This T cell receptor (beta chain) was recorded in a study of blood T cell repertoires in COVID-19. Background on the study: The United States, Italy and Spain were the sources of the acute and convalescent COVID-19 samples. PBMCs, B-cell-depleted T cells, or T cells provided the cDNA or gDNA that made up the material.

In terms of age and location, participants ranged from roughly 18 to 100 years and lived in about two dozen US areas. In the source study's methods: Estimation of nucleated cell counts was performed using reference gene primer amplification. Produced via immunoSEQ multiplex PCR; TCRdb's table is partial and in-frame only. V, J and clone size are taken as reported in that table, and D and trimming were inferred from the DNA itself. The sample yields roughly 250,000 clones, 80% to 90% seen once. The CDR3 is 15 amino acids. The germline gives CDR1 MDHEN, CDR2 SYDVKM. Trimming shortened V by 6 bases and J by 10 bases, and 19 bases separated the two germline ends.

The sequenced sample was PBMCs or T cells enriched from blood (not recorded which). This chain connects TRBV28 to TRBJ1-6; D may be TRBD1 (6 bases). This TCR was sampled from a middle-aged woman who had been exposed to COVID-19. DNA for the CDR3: TGTGCCAGCAGCCTTACACAGGGTTCTTACTCACCCCTCCACTTT. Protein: CASSLTQGSYSPLHF.